One and the same sample provided the 29 T cell receptor beta chains below, sequenced in a study of response to subunit inactivated influenza vaccine. TCRdb analysed the RT-PCR reads with MiXCR anew, one entry per CDR3 protein. The table records 650,000 to 700,000 distinct CDR3 sequences, 15% to 17% of them present only once. Sample: PBMCs from blood, taken 11 to 12 days after vaccination. These receptors were taken from a man aged 45 to 65 who received an inactivated influenza vaccine.

Ten or more counts support this clonotype. As DNA, the CDR3 is TGCGCCAGCAGCCCAAACGGCAGAAACACAGATACGCAGTATTTT. It specifies CASSPNGRNTDTQYF. The genes are TRBV4-3 and TRBJ2-3; no reliable D call. The CDR3 totals 15 residues. Between the trimmed V and J ends, which lost 4 bases and 2 bases, there was a span of 13 bases. Germline V gene data show CDR1 as LGHNA and CDR2 as YSLEER.

This clonotype was detected only a few times. The chain couples TRBV4-2 to TRBJ1-1; D remains ambiguous. The germline V gene encodes CDR1 LGHNA and CDR2 YNFKEQ. This CDR3 has 16 amino acids. Deletions cut 0 bases from V and 5 bases from J, with 16 bases between. The CDR3 region has the DNA TGTGCCAGCAGCCAAGAATCTAGTGGAATTTGGACTGAAGCTTTCTTT. The encoded protein is CASSQESSGIWTEAFF.

This clonotype was counted between two and nine times. CDR3 in amino acids: CATSRASTGPGELFF. The CDR3 DNA follows: TGTGCCACCAGCAGAGCGTCGACAGGTCCCGGGGAGCTGTTTTTT. V gene TRBV15 combines with J gene TRBJ2-2; a weak D match, TRBD1 (6 bases). The CDR3 is made up of 15 amino acids. From germline, CDR1 is LNHNV and CDR2 YYDKDF (reference sequence). Trimming removed 1 base from V and 6 bases from J, with 12 bases in between.

This clonotype has more than one count but fewer than ten. This chain joins TRBV2 and TRBJ2-1, with D tentatively TRBD1 (6 bases). Trimming cost V 6 bases and J 6 bases, with 27 bases left between them. The CDR3 is made up of 18 amino acids. The germline V gene encodes CDR1 SNHLY and CDR2 FYNNEI. The CDR3 region is CASSSEKGHLRIVNEQFF. The CDR3 bases are TGTGCCAGCAGCTCCGAAAAGGGACACCTCAGAATCGTCAATGAGCAGTTCTTC.

The chain is built from TRBV20-1 and TRBJ2-2; TRBD1 aligns across 9 bases. CDR1 and CDR2 (germline): DFQATT, SNEGSKA (reference sequence). V gave up 1 base and J gave up 0 bases; unmatched junction bases: 3. The CDR3 has 16 residues. Here the CDR3 DNA reads TGCAGTGCTAGAGCAACAGGGGGCGCGAACACCGGGGAGCTGTTTTTT. It translates to CSARATGGANTGELFF.

With respect to this clonotype: Its ends do not fully match the called genes, so a read error is possible. The J gene is TRBJ1-5, the V gene TRBV20-1; TRBD1 agrees at 9 bases. There are 15 residues in the CDR3. Germline CDR1 DFQATT, CDR2 SNEGSKA (reference sequence). Here the CDR3 reads CCAYRQGDSNQPQHF. Written as DNA, the CDR3 is TGCTGTGCATACCGACAGGGGGATAGCAATCAGCCCCAGCATTTT.

This clonotype was counted ten times or more. In nucleotides, the CDR3 is TGTGCCAGCCGTACCGACGTTGCAGAGGGATACTCTGGGGCCAACGTCCTGACTTTC. Translated: CASRTDVAEGYSGANVLTF. The rearrangement joins TRBV6-2 or TRBV6-3 to TRBJ2-6; TRBD2 might be the D (5 bases). The CDR3 has 19 amino acids. The germline V gene has CDR1 MNHEY and CDR2 SVGEGT. Trimming left V 8 bases short and J 0 bases short, with 23 bases between.

This clonotype was recorded only once. The rearrangement joins TRBV7-2 to TRBJ1-2; D ambiguous. Germline loops: CDR1 SGHTA, CDR2 FQGNSA. The V and J ends lost 1 base and 7 bases respectively, with 16 bases between them. The CDR3 length is 15 residues. The CDR3 reads CASSLVWSTRSGYTF. In nucleotides, the CDR3 is TGTGCCAGCAGCTTAGTGTGGAGCACTAGGAGTGGCTACACCTTC.

There are a few counts of this clonotype. The chain carries TRBV29-1 and TRBJ2-7; 9 bases agree with TRBD2. V trimming: 5 bases; J trimming: 2 bases; junction bases outside the gene matches: 4. The CDR3 covers 13 residues. Germline CDR1 is SQVTM and CDR2 is ANQGSEA. DNA of the CDR3: TGCAGCGTTTCAGTAGCGGGAGCCTACGAGCAGTACTTC. Residues: CSVSVAGAYEQYF.

The V gene is TRBV20-1, the J gene TRBJ2-5; 8 nucleotides match TRBD1. Germline lookup yields CDR1 DFQATT and CDR2 SNEGSKA (reference sequence). CDR3 length: 16 residues. With 5 bases clipped from V and 5 bases from J, the junction kept 16 bases outside the gene matches. Here the CDR3 reads CSAGSWAGGYVETQYF. CDR3 DNA: TGCAGTGCTGGGTCTTGGGCAGGGGGCTATGTGGAGACCCAGTACTTC.

This clonotype was observed a few times. The J gene is TRBJ2-6, the V gene TRBV4-2; D gene ambiguous. The V gene lost 3 bases and the J gene lost 4 bases, with 7 bases spanning the gap. This CDR3 is 14 amino acids long. Germline CDR1 LGHNA, CDR2 YNFKEQ. CDR3 sequence: CASSQARGANVLTF. The CDR3 DNA is TGTGCCAGCAGCCAGGCCCGGGGGGCCAACGTCCTGACTTTC.

This rearrangement joins TRBV2 to TRBJ2-1, with D hard to call. V lost 6 bases and J 13 bases, leaving 10 bases between the germline ends. The CDR3 consists of 10 residues. Germline V gene sequence: CDR1 SNHLY, CDR2 FYNNEI. CDR3 DNA sequence: TGTGCCAGCAGGGCCGCCGGTCAGTTCTTC. Its protein is CASRAAGQFF.

The chain is built from TRBV27 and TRBJ2-2, with a tentative D call TRBD1 (5 bases). V lost 10 bases, J lost 3 bases, and 15 bases lay in between. This CDR3 comprises 14 residues. Germline-derived CDR1 and CDR2 are MNHEY and SMNVEV (reference sequence). The CDR3 region is CATQGRLYTGELFF. In DNA form, the CDR3 reads TGTGCCACCCAGGGCCGCCTTTACACCGGGGAGCTGTTTTTT.

This clonotype showed up just a few times. V is TRBV7-3 and J is TRBJ2-3; possible D gene TRBD2, 6 bases. Germline lookup yields CDR1 SGHTA and CDR2 FQGTGA. The CDR3 runs 13 residues. V dropped 6 bases and J dropped 7 bases, with 14 bases sitting between them. The CDR3 protein is CASSPTSANTQYF. Written as DNA, the CDR3 is TGTGCCAGCAGTCCGACTAGTGCGAATACGCAGTATTTT. Full variable domain (rest looked up from reference TRBV7-3 and TRBJ2-3): GAGVSQTPSNKVTEKGKYVELRCDPISGHTALYWYRQSLGQGPEFLIYFQGTGAADDSGLPNDRFFAVRPEGSVSTLKIQRTERGDSAVYLCASSPTSANTQYFGPGTRLTVL.

Notes on this clonotype: A much larger clone differs by one base, so this may be a read error. The rearrangement uses TRBV15 and TRBJ2-7; 11 positions match TRBD2. CDR3 length equals 17 residues. The germline gives CDR1 LNHNV, CDR2 YYDKDF (reference sequence). Trimming cost V 3 bases and J 4 bases; bases outside gene matches: 11. CDR3 DNA sequence: TGTGCCACCAGCAGCGAACTAGCGGGAGAGGTTCCTTACGAGCAGTACTTC. This translates into CATSSELAGEVPYEQYF.

This chain joins TRBV11-2 and TRBJ2-2, with 11 bases lining up with TRBD2. The germline V gene has CDR1 SGHAT and CDR2 FQNNGV. Unmatched junction bases numbered 16, after V lost 5 bases and J lost 5 bases. The CDR3 has 19 residues. CDR3: CASSPPVPVAGGWTGELFF. As DNA, the CDR3 is TGTGCCAGCAGCCCCCCCGTTCCCGTAGCGGGGGGGTGGACCGGGGAGCTGTTTTTT. Combining the CDR3 with reference TRBV11-2 and TRBJ2-2 gives the whole variable domain EAGVAQSPRYKIIEKRQSVAFWCNPISGHATLYWYQQILGQGPKLLIQFQNNGVVDDSQLPKDRFSAERLKGVDSTLKIQPAKLEDSAVYLCASSPPVPVAGGWTGELFFGEGSRLTVL.

V is TRBV24-1 and J is TRBJ2-2; the D gene is possibly TRBD2 (6 bases). This CDR3 is 13 amino acids long. Germline-derived CDR1 and CDR2 are KGHDR and SFDVKD. Trimming shortened V by 5 bases and J by 5 bases, and 8 bases separated the two germline ends. CDR3 bases: TGTGCCACCAGTGTGGAGGGGACCGGGGAGCTGTTTTTT. This encodes CATSVEGTGELFF.

This chain connects TRBV28 to TRBJ2-3; weak D call: TRBD2 (5 bases). Per germline, CDR1 MDHEN and CDR2 SYDVKM. This CDR3 spans 15 amino acids. Trimming took 7 bases from V and 0 from J, leaving 14 bases between them. The CDR3 spells CASMALGESTDTQYF. The CDR3 DNA reads as TGTGCCAGCATGGCCCTGGGAGAAAGCACAGATACGCAGTATTTT.

The chain carries TRBV20-1 and TRBJ2-3, with TRBD2 matching 11 bases. This CDR3 spans 15 amino acids. Germline values: CDR1 DFQATT, CDR2 SNEGSKA (reference sequence). V gave up 6 bases and J gave up 2 bases; unmatched junction bases: 7. The CDR3 here is CSASLAGGFTDTQYF. The CDR3 bases are TGCAGTGCGAGCCTAGCGGGGGGCTTCACAGATACGCAGTATTTT.

CDR3 amino acids: CASSHRDLGPEAFF. The CDR3, as DNA: TGTGCCAGCAGCCATCGGGACCTGGGTCCTGAAGCTTTCTTT. The V gene is TRBV4-2, the J gene TRBJ1-1; maybe TRBD1 (5 bases). This CDR3 is 14 amino acids long. V lost 3 bases to trimming and J lost 6 bases, with 14 bases between them. Per the germline V gene, CDR1 is LGHNA and CDR2 is YNFKEQ.

The rearrangement uses TRBV2 and TRBJ2-7; 8 nucleotides line up with TRBD2. The V gene's germline CDR1 is SNHLY and CDR2 FYNNEI. The junction had 7 bases not matched to a gene; V was cut back by 3 bases and J by 6 bases. The CDR3 runs 14 residues. CDR3: CASSEISGIREQYF. The CDR3, as DNA: TGTGCCAGCAGTGAGATTAGCGGGATTCGCGAGCAGTACTTC.

The sample holds many counts of this clonotype. The V gene is TRBV12-3 or TRBV12-4, the J gene TRBJ2-5; TRBD1 matches 7 bases. With 5 bases clipped from V and 4 bases from J, the junction kept 7 bases outside the gene matches. The CDR3 contains 14 residues. The CDR3 loop is CASSLTTGRETQYF. The CDR3 DNA reads as TGTGCCAGCAGTCTTACGACAGGGCGAGAGACCCAGTACTTC.

The chain combines TRBV20-1 with TRBJ2-5; D perhaps matches TRBD1 (5 bases). The germline gives CDR1 DFQATT, CDR2 SNEGSKA (reference sequence). V lost 2 bases to trimming and J lost 4 bases, with 14 bases between them. CDR3 size: 14 residues. The CDR3, as DNA: TGCAGTGCTAGACCAGCAAATGGGGCAGAGACCCAGTACTTC. It yields the protein CSARPANGAETQYF.

The chain has TRBV10-3 and TRBJ2-7; D might be TRBD1 (6 bases). CDR1 and CDR2 (germline): ENHRY, SYGVKD. This CDR3 region has 15 residues. V was cut by 4 bases and J by 3 bases, with 16 bases left in between. CDR3 nucleotides: TGTGCCATCAGTGTAGTGACAGGAGCTGTCTACGAGCAGTACTTC. Translating it yields CAISVVTGAVYEQYF.

This clonotype was counted ten times or more. The V and J genes are TRBV7-2 and TRBJ2-6, with D unresolved. The V end was cut by 2 bases, the J end by 0 bases, with 5 bases between. The V gene's germline CDR1 is SGHTA and CDR2 FQGNSA. The CDR3 has 15 amino acids. This CDR3 reads CASSLSVSGANVLTF. As DNA, the CDR3 is TGTGCCAGCAGCTTATCCGTCTCTGGGGCCAACGTCCTGACTTTC.

V usage is TRBV19 and J usage is TRBJ1-1; D gene unclear. V shed 7 bases and J shed 6 bases, with 12 bases lying between them. CDR1 is LNHDA, CDR2 SQIVND, per germline (reference sequence). The CDR3 is 12 amino acids. DNA for the CDR3: TGTGCCAGTATCCAGAGCGGGGCTGAAGCTTTCTTT. As protein: CASIQSGAEAFF.

The CDR3 loop reads CASSFIGLSGGNTGELFF. CDR3 DNA sequence: TGTGCCAGCAGTTTTATAGGTCTTAGCGGGGGTAACACCGGGGAGCTGTTTTTT. The chain is built from TRBV12-3 or TRBV12-4 and TRBJ2-2, with 9 bases identical to TRBD2. V lost 3 bases and J lost 2; bases outside the gene matches: 10. This CDR3 has 18 residues.

There are a few counts of this clonotype. This chain uses TRBV20-1 with TRBJ2-1, with no clear D. The germline V gene has CDR1 DFQATT and CDR2 SNEGSKA (reference sequence). V was pared by 1 base and J by 0 bases, with 7 bases between. This CDR3 spans 14 amino acids. The CDR3 is CSARAVSSYNEQFF. The CDR3 nucleotides read TGCAGTGCTAGAGCAGTCAGCTCCTACAATGAGCAGTTCTTC.

The chain joins TRBV6-1 to TRBJ1-1; TRBD1 agrees at 8 bases. The germline V gene has CDR1 MNHNS and CDR2 SASEGT. V lost 4 bases, J lost 1 base, and 5 bases stayed unmatched. The CDR3 sequence is 15 residues long. The CDR3 DNA sequence: TGTGCCAGCAGTGCCCGGACAGGGCAGAACACTGAAGCTTTCTTT. It specifies CASSARTGQNTEAFF.